The rows below give T cell receptor beta chains drawn from one sample of a study of blood T cell repertoires in COVID-19. TCRdb keeps only in-frame clones here, not all; method: immunoSEQ multiplex PCR. The data contain over 80,000 clones, 70% to 90% of them seen just once; the ten biggest clones take up about 20%. Input material: peripheral blood. These receptors were collected from a human donor in a cohort sampled during active COVID-19. Each CDR3 is given with its conserved first and last residue. Fields, in order: D gene, J gene, V gene, clone size, CDR3 length, CDR3 protein, CDR3 DNA. A D gene is named only where the DNA matches it firmly. Expanded clones are given a class, and other clones once, few, many or no size at all.

.	TRBJ1-1	TRBV20-1	.	11	CSVRDITEAFF	TGCAGTGTCCGGGACATAACTGAAGCTTTCTTT
.	TRBJ1-1	TRBV5-1	once	13	CASSLDWNTEAFF	TGCGCCAGCAGCTTAGACTGGAACACTGAAGCTTTCTTT
.	TRBJ2-1	TRBV6-1	.	17	CASSEKIFTGSRNEQFF	TGTGCCAGCAGTGAAAAAATTTTCACAGGTTCGCGCAATGAGCAGTTCTTC
.	TRBJ2-7	TRBV5-8	.	17	CASSLTRALSSSYEQYF	TGTGCCAGCAGCTTAACGAGGGCCCTCTCTTCCTCCTACGAGCAGTACTTC
.	TRBJ2-5	TRBV5-1	.	15	CASSPGGSVQETQYF	TGCGCCAGCAGCCCGGGGGGCAGTGTCCAAGAGACCCAGTACTTC
TRBD2	TRBJ2-2	TRBV7-3	.	16	CASSRLRLAGGGELFF	TGTGCCAGCAGCCGGCTTAGGTTAGCGGGAGGCGGGGAGCTGTTTTTT
.	TRBJ1-1	TRBV5-1	once	12	CASSEPAGEAFF	TGCGCCAGCAGTGAGCCGGCGGGTGAAGCTTTCTTT
TRBD2	TRBJ2-1	TRBV6-2/TRBV6-3	.	17	CASSFLIGGSGYNEQFF	TGTGCCAGCAGTTTTTTGATCGGCGGGAGTGGGTACAATGAGCAGTTCTTC
TRBD1	TRBJ2-7	TRBV27	.	15	CASSLFGTGWYEQYF	TGTGCCAGCAGTTTATTTGGGACAGGGTGGTACGAGCAGTACTTC
TRBD2	TRBJ2-3	TRBV5-1	.	16	CASSSGLAGGRDTQYF	TGCGCCAGCAGCTCGGGACTAGCGGGAGGGCGAGATACGCAGTATTTT
.	TRBJ1-1	TRBV6-5	.	14	CASTEGQVNTEAFF	TGTGCCAGCACCGAGGGACAAGTGAACACTGAAGCTTTCTTT
.	TRBJ2-3	TRBV7-2	.	12	CASSPIPDTQYF	TGTGCCAGCAGCCCAATCCCAGATACGCAGTATTTT
TRBD1	TRBJ1-1	TRBV28	.	15	CASSWDRGPSTEAFF	TGTGCCAGCAGTTGGGACAGGGGGCCGAGCACTGAAGCTTTCTTT
TRBD2	TRBJ2-3	TRBV5-1	.	15	CASSYPSGRSDTQYF	TGCGCCAGCAGTTATCCTAGCGGGAGATCAGATACGCAGTATTTT
TRBD2	TRBJ2-1	TRBV12-5	.	14	CASGRLAGGNEQFF	TGTGCTAGTGGTCGACTAGCGGGGGGCAATGAGCAGTTCTTC
TRBD1	TRBJ1-2	TRBV18	.	20	CASSPTSPRDRAAINYGYTF	TGTGCCAGCTCACCTACATCCCCCCGAGACAGGGCCGCCATCAACTATGGCTACACCTTC
TRBD1	TRBJ2-3	TRBV5-5	.	16	CASSSRRTGGTDTQYF	TGTGCCAGCAGCTCACGAAGGACAGGGGGTACAGATACGCAGTATTTT
.	TRBJ1-1	TRBV2	.	12	CASRGEDTEAFF	TGTGCCAGCAGGGGGGAGGATACTGAAGCTTTCTTT
TRBD1	TRBJ1-4	TRBV7-9	.	15	CASSLGGTGTEKLFF	TGTGCCAGCAGCTTAGGAGGGACAGGGACCGAAAAACTGTTTTTT
TRBD2	TRBJ2-7	TRBV5-5	.	15	CASRTLAASSYEQYF	TGTGCCAGCAGAACACTAGCGGCCTCCTCCTACGAGCAGTACTTC
.	TRBJ1-2	TRBV7-3	.	18	CASSPRGGLIDSNYGYTF	TGTGCCAGCAGCCCAAGGGGGGGCCTAATTGACTCTAACTATGGCTACACCTTC
TRBD2	TRBJ2-1	TRBV7-6	.	14	CASSTGLAGLEQFF	TGTGCCAGCAGCACCGGACTAGCGGGTCTTGAGCAGTTCTTC
.	TRBJ1-3	TRBV4-2	.	16	CASSGADGSSGNTIYF	TGTGCCAGCAGTGGCGCCGACGGGAGCTCTGGAAACACCATATATTTT
.	TRBJ2-2	TRBV6-6	.	14	CASSYRTVTGELFF	TGTGCCAGCAGTTACAGGACAGTCACCGGGGAGCTGTTTTTT
.	TRBJ1-6	TRBV7-6	.	16	CASSLASARGYSVLHF	TGTGCCAGCAGCTTAGCGTCAGCCCGAGGTTATAGCGTCCTCCACTTT
.	TRBJ2-1	TRBV10-3	.	16	CAISESRDFPRNEQFF	TGTGCCATCAGTGAGTCCCGGGACTTCCCTCGGAATGAGCAGTTCTTC
.	TRBJ2-1	TRBV10-1	.	13	CASSVGSRNEQFF	TGCGCCAGCAGTGTGGGCAGTAGGAATGAGCAGTTCTTC
TRBD2	TRBJ2-2	TRBV29-1	.	15	CSVELAGGKTGELFF	TGCAGCGTTGAACTAGCGGGAGGGAAGACCGGGGAGCTGTTTTTT
.	TRBJ1-6	TRBV6-1	.	15	CASSEAWQGTGSLHF	TGTGCCAGCAGTGAAGCGTGGCAGGGAACTGGATCCCTCCACTTT
.	TRBJ1-2	TRBV10-2	once	13	CASSVGQLGGYTF	TGCGCCAGCAGTGTAGGACAACTGGGGGGCTACACCTTC
.	TRBJ2-7	TRBV3-1/TRBV3-2	.	17	CASSVSETGRSSYEQYF	TGTGCCAGCAGTGTATCGGAGACAGGAAGGAGCTCCTACGAGCAGTACTTC
TRBD2	TRBJ2-5	TRBV12-3/TRBV12-4	.	13	CASSPDTTAGPHF	TGTGCCAGCAGCCCAGACACGACAGCGGGACCTCACTTC
.	TRBJ2-7	TRBV7-9	.	14	CASSPGGLAYEQYF	TGTGCCAGCAGCCCGGGGGGCCTGGCGTACGAGCAGTACTTC
.	TRBJ2-7	TRBV28	.	14	CASSPGGSSYEQYF	TGTGCCAGCAGCCCAGGGGGGTCCTCCTACGAGCAGTACTTC
.	TRBJ1-2	TRBV6-5	.	14	CASSYSDRNYGYTF	TGTGCCAGCAGTTACTCCGACAGGAACTATGGCTACACCTTC
.	TRBJ1-1	TRBV15	.	16	CATTAGLTIMNTEAFF	TGTGCCACCACCGCAGGACTGACCATAATGAACACTGAAGCTTTCTTT
TRBD1	TRBJ1-5	TRBV28	.	15	CASSSGQGAWQPQHF	TGTGCCAGCAGTTCGGGACAGGGGGCTTGGCAGCCCCAGCATTTT
.	TRBJ2-7	TRBV9	.	15	CASSATRQARGEQYF	TGTGCCAGCAGCGCGACTCGACAGGCCCGTGGCGAGCAGTACTTC
TRBD2	TRBJ2-7	TRBV28	.	14	CASSSGGGLMEQYF	TGTGCCAGCAGTTCGGGGGGAGGCCTAATGGAGCAGTACTTC
.	TRBJ2-7	TRBV18	.	13	CASSPRPRDNLYF	TGTGCCAGCTCACCAAGGCCCAGGGACAATTTGTACTTC
.	TRBJ1-2	TRBV6-4	.	9	CASSEGRLF	TGTGCCAGCAGTGAGGGGCGGCTCTTC
TRBD2	TRBJ2-1	TRBV2	.	19	CASSRTGTSGIDPYNEQFF	TGTGCCAGCAGTCGAACCGGGACTAGCGGGATTGACCCCTACAATGAGCAGTTCTTC
TRBD1	TRBJ1-3	TRBV19	.	15	CASTVGQGAGNTIYF	TGTGCCAGTACCGTGGGACAGGGGGCTGGAAACACCATATATTTT
TRBD1	TRBJ2-2	TRBV2	.	15	CASSKDRAGAGELFF	TGTGCCAGCAGTAAAGACAGGGCTGGTGCCGGGGAGCTGTTTTTT
.	TRBJ2-5	TRBV7-3	once	15	CASSLNVQAQETQYF	TGTGCCAGCAGCTTAAATGTCCAGGCCCAAGAGACCCAGTACTTC
.	TRBJ1-4	TRBV28	.	14	CASSLGQSNEKLFF	TGTGCCAGCAGTTTAGGACAGTCTAATGAAAAACTGTTTTTT
TRBD2	TRBJ2-3	TRBV5-6	.	14	CASSLAGGPDTQYF	TGTGCCAGCAGCTTGGCGGGAGGGCCAGATACGCAGTATTTT
.	TRBJ1-5	TRBV14	few	14	CASSRQLGNQPQHF	TGTGCCAGCAGTCGACAGTTGGGCAATCAGCCCCAGCATTTT
.	TRBJ2-3	TRBV6-5	.	15	CASRRASSNTDTQYF	TGTGCCAGCAGGAGGGCTTCATCGAACACAGATACGCAGTATTTT
TRBD2	TRBJ2-3	TRBV6-5	.	16	CASSYGLAGGTDTQYF	TGTGCCAGCAGTTACGGACTAGCGGGAGGGACAGATACGCAGTATTTT
TRBD2	TRBJ2-3	TRBV9	.	16	CASSVVSGGGTDTQYF	TGTGCCAGCAGCGTAGTATCCGGGGGAGGGACAGATACGCAGTATTTT
TRBD1	TRBJ1-5	TRBV11-2	.	16	CASSQGQGASNQPQHF	TGTGCCAGCAGCCAGGGACAGGGGGCGAGCAATCAGCCCCAGCATTTT
.	TRBJ2-1	TRBV6-5	.	14	CASSFGGSYNEQFF	TGTGCCAGCAGTTTCGGGGGCTCCTACAATGAGCAGTTCTTC